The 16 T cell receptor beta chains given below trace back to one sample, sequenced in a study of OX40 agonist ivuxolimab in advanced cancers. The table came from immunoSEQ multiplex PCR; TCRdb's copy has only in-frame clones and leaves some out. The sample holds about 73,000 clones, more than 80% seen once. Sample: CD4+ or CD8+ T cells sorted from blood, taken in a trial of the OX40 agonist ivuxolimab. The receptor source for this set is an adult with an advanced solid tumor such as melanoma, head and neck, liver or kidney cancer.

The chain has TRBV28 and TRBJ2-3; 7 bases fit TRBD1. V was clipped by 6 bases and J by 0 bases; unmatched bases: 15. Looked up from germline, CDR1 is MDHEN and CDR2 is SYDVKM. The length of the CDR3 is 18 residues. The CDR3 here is CASRSPPGTVTSTDTQYF. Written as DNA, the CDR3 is TGTGCCAGCAGGTCCCCCCCCGGGACAGTAACTAGCACAGATACGCAGTATTTT.

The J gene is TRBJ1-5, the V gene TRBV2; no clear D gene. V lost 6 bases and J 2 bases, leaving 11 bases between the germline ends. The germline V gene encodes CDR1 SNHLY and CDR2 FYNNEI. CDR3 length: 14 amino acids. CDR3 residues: CASRFEGRNQPQHF. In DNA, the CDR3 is TGTGCCAGCAGATTTGAGGGCCGCAATCAGCCCCAGCATTTT. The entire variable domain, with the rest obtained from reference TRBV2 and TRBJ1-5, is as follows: EPEVTQTPSHQVTQMGQEVILRCVPISNHLYFYWYRQILGQKVEFLVSFYNNEISEKSEIFDDQFSVERPDGSNFTLKIRSTKLEDSAMYFCASRFEGRNQPQHFGDGTRLSIL.

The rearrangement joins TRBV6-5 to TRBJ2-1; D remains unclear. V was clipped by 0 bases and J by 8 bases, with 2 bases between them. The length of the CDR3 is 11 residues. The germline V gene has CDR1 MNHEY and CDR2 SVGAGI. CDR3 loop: CASSYSHEQFF. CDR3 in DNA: TGTGCCAGCAGTTACTCCCATGAGCAGTTCTTC.

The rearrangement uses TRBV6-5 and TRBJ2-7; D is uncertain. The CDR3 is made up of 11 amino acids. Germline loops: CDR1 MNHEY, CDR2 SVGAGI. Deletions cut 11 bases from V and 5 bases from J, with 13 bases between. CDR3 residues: CAGQQRHEQYF. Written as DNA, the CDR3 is TGTGCCGGCCAGCAGAGACACGAGCAGTACTTC.

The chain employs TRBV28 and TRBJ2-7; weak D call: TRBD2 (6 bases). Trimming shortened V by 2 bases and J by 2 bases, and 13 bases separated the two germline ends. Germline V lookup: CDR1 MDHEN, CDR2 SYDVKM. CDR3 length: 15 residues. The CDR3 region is CASSLISGSAYEQYF. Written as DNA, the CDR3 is TGTGCCAGCAGTTTAATCTCCGGGAGTGCCTACGAGCAGTACTTC.

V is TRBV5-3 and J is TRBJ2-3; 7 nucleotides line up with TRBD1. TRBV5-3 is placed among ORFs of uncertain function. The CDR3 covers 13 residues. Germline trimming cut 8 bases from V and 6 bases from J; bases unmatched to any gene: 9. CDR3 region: CASTQDRVDTQYF. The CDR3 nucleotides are TGTGCCAGCACCCAAGACAGGGTTGATACGCAGTATTTT.

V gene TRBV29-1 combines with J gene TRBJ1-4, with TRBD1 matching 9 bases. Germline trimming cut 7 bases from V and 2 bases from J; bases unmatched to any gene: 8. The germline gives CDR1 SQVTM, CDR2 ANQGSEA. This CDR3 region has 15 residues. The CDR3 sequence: CSAKQGAVTNEKLFF. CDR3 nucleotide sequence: TGCAGCGCAAAACAGGGGGCGGTGACTAATGAAAAACTGTTTTTT.

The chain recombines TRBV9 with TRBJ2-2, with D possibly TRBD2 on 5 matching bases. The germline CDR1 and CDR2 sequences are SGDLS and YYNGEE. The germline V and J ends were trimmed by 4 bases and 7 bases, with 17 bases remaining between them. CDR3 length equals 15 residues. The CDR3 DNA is TGTGCCAGCAGCATCACTAGTGCGGAGATCGGGGAGCTGTTTTTT. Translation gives CASSITSAEIGELFF.

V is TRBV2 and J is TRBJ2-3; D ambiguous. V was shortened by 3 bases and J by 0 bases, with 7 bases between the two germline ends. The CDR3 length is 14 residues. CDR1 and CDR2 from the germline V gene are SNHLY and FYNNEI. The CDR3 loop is CASSDRLSTDTQYF. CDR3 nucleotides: TGTGCCAGCAGTGACCGACTGAGCACAGATACGCAGTATTTT.

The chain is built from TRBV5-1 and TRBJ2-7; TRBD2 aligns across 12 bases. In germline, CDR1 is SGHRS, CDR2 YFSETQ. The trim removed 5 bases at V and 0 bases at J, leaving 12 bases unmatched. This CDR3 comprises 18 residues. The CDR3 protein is CASRDGLAGLPSSYEQYF. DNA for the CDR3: TGCGCCAGCAGGGACGGACTAGCGGGACTTCCGAGCTCCTACGAGCAGTACTTC.

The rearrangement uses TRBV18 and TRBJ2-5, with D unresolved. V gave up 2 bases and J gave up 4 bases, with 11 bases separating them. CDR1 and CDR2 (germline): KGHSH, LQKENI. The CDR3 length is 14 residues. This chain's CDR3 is CASSPTVPSETQYF. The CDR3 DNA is TGTGCCAGCTCACCAACGGTTCCCTCAGAGACCCAGTACTTC.

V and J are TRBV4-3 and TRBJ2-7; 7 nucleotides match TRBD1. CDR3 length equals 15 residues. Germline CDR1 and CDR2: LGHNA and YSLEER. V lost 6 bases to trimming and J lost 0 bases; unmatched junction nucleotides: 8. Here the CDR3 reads CASSRQGVGSYEQYF. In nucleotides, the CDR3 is TGCGCCAGCAGTCGACAGGGCGTCGGCTCCTACGAGCAGTACTTC.

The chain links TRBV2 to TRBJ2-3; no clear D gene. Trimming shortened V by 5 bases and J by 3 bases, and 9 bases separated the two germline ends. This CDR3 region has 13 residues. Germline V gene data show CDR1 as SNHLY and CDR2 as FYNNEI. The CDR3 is CASSQLGTDTQYF. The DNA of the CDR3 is TGTGCCAGCAGTCAATTGGGGACAGATACGCAGTATTTT. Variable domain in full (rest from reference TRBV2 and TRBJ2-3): EPEVTQTPSHQVTQMGQEVILRCVPISNHLYFYWYRQILGQKVEFLVSFYNNEISEKSEIFDDQFSVERPDGSNFTLKIRSTKLEDSAMYFCASSQLGTDTQYFGPGTRLTVL.

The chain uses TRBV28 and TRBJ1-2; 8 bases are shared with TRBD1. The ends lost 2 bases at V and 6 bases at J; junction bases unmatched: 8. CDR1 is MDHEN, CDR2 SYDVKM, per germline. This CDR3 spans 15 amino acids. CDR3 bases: TGTGCCAGCAGTTTAATTGGACAGGGAGAGGATGGCTACACCTTC. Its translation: CASSLIGQGEDGYTF.

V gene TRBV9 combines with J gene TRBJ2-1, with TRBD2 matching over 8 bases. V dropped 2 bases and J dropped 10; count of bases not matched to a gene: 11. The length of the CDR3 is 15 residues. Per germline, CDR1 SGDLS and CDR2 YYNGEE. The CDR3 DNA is TGTGCCAGCAGCGTCAGGGCTAGCGGGCTGGGCGAGCAGTTCTTC. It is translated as CASSVRASGLGEQFF.

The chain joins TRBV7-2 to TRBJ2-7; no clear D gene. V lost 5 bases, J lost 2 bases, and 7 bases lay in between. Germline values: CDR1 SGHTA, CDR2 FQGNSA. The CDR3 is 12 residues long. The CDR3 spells CASSPRPYEQYF. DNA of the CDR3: TGTGCCAGCAGCCCCCGACCCTACGAGCAGTACTTC.